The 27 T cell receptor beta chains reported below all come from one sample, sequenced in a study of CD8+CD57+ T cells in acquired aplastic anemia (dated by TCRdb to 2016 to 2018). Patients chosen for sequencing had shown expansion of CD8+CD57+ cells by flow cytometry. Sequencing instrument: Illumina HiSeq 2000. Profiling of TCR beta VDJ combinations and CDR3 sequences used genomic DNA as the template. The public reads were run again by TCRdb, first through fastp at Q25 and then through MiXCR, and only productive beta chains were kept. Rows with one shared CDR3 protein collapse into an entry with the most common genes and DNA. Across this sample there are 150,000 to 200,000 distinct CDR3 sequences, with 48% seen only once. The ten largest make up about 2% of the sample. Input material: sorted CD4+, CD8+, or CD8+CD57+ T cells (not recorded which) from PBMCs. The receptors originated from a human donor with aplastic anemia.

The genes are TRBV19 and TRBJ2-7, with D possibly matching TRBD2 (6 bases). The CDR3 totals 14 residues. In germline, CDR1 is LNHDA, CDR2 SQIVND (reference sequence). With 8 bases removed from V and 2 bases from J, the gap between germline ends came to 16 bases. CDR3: CASSMGGRPYEQYF. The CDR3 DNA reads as TGTGCCAGTTCCATGGGGGGAAGACCCTACGAGCAGTACTTC.

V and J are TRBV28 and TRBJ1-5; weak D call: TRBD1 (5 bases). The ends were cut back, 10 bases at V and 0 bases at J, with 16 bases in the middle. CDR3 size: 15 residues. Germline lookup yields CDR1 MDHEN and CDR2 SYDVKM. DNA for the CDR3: TGTGCCATACAAATCCGGGGCTATAGCAATCAGCCCCAGCATTTT. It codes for CAIQIRGYSNQPQHF.

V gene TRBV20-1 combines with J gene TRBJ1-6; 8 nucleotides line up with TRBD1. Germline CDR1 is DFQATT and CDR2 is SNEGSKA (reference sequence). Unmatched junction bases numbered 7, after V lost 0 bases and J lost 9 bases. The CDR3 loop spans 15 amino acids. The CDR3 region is CSARDHGDRTSPLHF. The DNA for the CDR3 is TGCAGTGCTAGAGATCACGGGGACAGGACTTCACCCCTCCACTTT.

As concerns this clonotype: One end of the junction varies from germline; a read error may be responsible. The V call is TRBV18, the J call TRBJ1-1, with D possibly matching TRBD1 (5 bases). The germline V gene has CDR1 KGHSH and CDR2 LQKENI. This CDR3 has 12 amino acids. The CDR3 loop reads CASSPGVTEAFF. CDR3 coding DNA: TGTGCCAGCTCACCGGGGGTCACTGAAGCCTTCTTT.

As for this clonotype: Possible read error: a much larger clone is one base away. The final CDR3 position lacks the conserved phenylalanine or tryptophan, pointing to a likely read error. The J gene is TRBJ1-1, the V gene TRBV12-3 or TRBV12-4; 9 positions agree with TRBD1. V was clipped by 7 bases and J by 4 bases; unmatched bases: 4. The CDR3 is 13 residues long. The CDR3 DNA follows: TGTGCCAGCACGGACAGGGGCACCACTGAAGCTTTCCTT. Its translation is CASTDRGTTEAFL.

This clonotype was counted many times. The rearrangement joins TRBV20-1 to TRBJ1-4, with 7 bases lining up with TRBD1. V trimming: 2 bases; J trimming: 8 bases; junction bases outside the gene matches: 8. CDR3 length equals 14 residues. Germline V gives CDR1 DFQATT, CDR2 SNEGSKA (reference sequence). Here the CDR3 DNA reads TGCAGTGCTAGATCCGGGACAGAGCAAGAAAAACTGTTTTTT. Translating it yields CSARSGTEQEKLFF.

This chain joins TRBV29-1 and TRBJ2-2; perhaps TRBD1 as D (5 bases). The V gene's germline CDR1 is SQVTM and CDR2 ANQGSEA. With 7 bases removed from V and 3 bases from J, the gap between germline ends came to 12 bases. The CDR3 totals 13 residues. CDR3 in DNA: TGCAGCGCTGCAGGGTATTACACCGGGGAGCTGTTTTTT. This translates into CSAAGYYTGELFF.

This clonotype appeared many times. In nucleotides, the CDR3 is TGTGCCATCAGGCCAGGGGGCATGAACACTGAAGCTTTCTTT. It codes for CAIRPGGMNTEAFF. J is TRBJ1-1 and V is TRBV10-3; 8 nucleotides agree with TRBD1. CDR1 is ENHRY and CDR2 is SYGVKD in the germline V gene. This CDR3 is 14 amino acids long. With V trimmed by 6 bases and J by 0 bases, 3 bases remained unmatched.

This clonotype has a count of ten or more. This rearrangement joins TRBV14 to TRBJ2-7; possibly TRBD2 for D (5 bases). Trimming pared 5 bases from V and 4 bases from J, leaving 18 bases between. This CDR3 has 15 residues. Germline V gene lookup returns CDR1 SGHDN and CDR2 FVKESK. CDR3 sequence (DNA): TGTGCCAGCAGCTCCTCTGGGAGCAACCTATACGAGCAGTACTTC. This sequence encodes CASSSSGSNLYEQYF.

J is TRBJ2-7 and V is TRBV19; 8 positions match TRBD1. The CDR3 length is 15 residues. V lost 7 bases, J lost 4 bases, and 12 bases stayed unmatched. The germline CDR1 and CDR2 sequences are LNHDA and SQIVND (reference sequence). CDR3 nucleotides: TGTGCCAGTATAGGAAGGAAACAGGGGGTATACGAGCAGTACTTC. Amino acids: CASIGRKQGVYEQYF.

The CDR3 sequence: CAISRSSGLNNEQFF. The CDR3 nucleotides are TGTGCCATCAGTAGGTCCAGCGGGCTTAACAATGAGCAGTTCTTC. The chain joins TRBV10-3 to TRBJ2-1, with a possible D match to TRBD2 (6 bases). CDR1 is ENHRY and CDR2 is SYGVKD in the germline V gene. The CDR3 contains 15 residues. Trimming cost V 5 bases and J 5 bases, with 16 bases left between them.

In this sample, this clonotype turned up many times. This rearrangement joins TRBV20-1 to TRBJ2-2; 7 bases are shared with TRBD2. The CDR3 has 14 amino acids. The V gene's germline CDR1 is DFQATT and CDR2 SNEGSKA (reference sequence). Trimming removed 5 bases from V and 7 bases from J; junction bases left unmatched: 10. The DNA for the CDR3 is TGCAGTGCTCCGGAGGGAGGGCCGGGCGGGGAGCTGTTTTTT. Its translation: CSAPEGGPGGELFF.

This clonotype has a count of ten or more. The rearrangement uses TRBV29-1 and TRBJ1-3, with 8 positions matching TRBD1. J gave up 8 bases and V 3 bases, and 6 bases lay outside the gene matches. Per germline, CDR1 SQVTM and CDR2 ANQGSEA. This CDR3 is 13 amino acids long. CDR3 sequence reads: CSVEGQDEDTIYF. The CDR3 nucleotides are TGCAGCGTTGAGGGACAGGATGAAGACACCATATATTTT.

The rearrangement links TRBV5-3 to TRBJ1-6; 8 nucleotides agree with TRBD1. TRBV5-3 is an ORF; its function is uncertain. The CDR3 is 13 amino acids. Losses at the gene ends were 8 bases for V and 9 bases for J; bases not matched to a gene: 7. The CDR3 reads CASIPTGASPLHF. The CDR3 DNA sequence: TGTGCCAGCATCCCGACAGGGGCTTCACCCCTCCACTTT.

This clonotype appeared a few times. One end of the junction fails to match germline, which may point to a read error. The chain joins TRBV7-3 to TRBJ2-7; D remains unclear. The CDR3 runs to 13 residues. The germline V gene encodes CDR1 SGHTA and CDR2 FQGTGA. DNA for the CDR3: TGCGCCAGCAGCTTGACTTCCACCTACGAGCAGTACTTC. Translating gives CASSLTSTYEQYF.

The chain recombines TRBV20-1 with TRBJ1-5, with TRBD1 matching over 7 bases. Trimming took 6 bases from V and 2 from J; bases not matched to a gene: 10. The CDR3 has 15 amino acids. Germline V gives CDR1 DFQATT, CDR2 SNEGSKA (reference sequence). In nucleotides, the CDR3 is TGCAGTGCCAGCAGCCAGGGGGAGGGCAATCAGCCCCAGCATTTT. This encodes CSASSQGEGNQPQHF.

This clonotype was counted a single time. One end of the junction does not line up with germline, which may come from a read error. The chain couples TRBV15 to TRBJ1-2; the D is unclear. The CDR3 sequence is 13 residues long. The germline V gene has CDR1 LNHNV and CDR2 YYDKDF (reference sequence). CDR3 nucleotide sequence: TGTGCCACCGGCAGAGATCCCGATTATGGCTACACCTTC. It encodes CATGRDPDYGYTF.

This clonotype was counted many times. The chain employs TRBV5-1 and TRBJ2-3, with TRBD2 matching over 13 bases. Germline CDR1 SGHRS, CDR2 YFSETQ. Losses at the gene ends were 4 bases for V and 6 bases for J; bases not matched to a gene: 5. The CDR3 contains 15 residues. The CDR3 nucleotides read TGCGCCAGCAGCCCGAGGACTAGCGGGAGTGATACGCAGTATTTT. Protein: CASSPRTSGSDTQYF.

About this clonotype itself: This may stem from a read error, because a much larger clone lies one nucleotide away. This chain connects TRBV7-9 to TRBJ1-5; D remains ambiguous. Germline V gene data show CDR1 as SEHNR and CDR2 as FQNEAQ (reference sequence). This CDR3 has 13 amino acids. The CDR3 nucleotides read TGTGCCAGCAGCTGGGAGAAAAATCAGCTCCAGCATTTT. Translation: CASSWEKNQLQHF.

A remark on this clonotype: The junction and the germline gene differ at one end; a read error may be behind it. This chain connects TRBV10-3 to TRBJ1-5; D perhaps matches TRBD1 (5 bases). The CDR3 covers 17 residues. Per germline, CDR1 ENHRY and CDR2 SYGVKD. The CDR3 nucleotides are TGTGCCATTCAGGGCACTAGCGGGGGGTTCTACAATGAGCCCCAGCATTTT. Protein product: CAIQGTSGGFYNEPQHF.

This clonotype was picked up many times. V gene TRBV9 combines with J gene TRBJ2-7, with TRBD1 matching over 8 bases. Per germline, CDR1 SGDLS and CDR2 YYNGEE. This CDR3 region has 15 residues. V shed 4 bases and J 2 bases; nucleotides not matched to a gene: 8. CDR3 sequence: CASSPETGAAYEQYF. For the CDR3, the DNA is TGTGCCAGCAGCCCCGAGACAGGGGCGGCCTACGAGCAGTACTTC.

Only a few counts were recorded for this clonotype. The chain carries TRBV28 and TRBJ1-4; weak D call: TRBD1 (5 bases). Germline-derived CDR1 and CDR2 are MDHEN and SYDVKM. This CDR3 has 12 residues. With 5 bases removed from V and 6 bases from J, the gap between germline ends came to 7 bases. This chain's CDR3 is CASSPRDEKLFF. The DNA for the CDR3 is TGTGCCAGCAGTCCCAGGGATGAAAAACTGTTTTTT.

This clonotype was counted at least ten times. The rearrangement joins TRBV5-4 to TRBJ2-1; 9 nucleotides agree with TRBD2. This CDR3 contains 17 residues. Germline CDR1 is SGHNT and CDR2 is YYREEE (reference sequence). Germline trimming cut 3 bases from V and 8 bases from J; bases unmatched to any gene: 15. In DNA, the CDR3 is TGTGCCAGCAGCTATACCCTAGGCGGGAGGGCCATCGATGAGCAGTTCTTC. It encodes CASSYTLGGRAIDEQFF.

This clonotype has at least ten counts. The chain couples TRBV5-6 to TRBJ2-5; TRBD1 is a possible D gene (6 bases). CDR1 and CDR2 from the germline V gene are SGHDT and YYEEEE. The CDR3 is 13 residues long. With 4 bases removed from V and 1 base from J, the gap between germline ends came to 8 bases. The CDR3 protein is CASSPTGQETQYF. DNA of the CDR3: TGTGCCAGCAGCCCGACAGGCCAAGAGACCCAGTACTTC.

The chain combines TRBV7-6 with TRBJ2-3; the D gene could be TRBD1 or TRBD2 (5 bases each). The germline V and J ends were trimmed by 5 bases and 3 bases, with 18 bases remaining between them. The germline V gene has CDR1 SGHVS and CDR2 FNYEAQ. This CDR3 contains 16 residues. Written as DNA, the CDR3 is TGTGCCAGCAGCCCCCGGGGCCACCAAAAGACAGATACGCAGTATTTT. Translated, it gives CASSPRGHQKTDTQYF.

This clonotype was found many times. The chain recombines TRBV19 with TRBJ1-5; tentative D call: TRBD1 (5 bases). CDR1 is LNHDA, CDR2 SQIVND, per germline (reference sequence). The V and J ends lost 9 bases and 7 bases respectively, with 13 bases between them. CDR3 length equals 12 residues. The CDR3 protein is CASNERGQPQHF. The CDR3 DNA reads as TGTGCCAGCAATGAGAGGGGCCAGCCCCAGCATTTT.

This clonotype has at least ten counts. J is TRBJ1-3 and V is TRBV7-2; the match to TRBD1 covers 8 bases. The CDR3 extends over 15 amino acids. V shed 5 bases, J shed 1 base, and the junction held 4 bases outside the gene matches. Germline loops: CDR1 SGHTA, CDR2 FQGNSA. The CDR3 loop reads CASSGQGTSGNTIYF. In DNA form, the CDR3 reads TGTGCCAGCAGCGGACAGGGTACGTCTGGAAACACCATATATTTT.